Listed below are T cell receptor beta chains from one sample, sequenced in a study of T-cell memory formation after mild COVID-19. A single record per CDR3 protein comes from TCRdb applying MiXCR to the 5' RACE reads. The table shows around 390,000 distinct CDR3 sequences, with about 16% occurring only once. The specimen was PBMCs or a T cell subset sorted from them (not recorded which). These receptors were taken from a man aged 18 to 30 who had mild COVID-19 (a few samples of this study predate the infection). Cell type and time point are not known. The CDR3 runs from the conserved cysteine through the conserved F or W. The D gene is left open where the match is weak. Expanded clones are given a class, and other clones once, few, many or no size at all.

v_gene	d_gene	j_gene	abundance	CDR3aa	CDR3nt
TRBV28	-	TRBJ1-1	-	CASTVPPRSEAFF	TGTGCCAGCACCGTACCGCCCCGCAGTGAAGCTTTCTTT
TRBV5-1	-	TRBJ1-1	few	CASSLAYANTEAFF	TGCGCCAGCAGCTTGGCTTACGCGAACACTGAAGCTTTCTTT
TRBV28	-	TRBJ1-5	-	CASSLTGTDNQPQHF	TGTGCCAGCAGTTTAACCGGGACGGACAATCAGCCCCAGCATTTT
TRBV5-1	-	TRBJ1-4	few	CASSPRRTNEKLFF	TGCGCCAGCAGCCCCCGGCGGACTAATGAAAAACTGTTTTTT
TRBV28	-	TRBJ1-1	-	CASSFILGHRKAFF	TGTGCCAGCAGTTTTATCTTGGGACACAGGAAAGCTTTCTTT
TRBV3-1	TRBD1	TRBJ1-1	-	CASSQARGRAGAFF	TGTGCCAGCAGCCAGGCCAGGGGGCGGGCCGGAGCTTTCTTT
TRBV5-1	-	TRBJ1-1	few	CASTGGGNMNTEAFF	TGCGCCAGCACCGGGGGAGGGAATATGAACACTGAAGCTTTCTTT
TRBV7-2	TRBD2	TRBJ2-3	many	CASSRSLAGDVDTQYF	TGTGCCAGCAGCAGGAGCCTAGCGGGGGATGTGGATACGCAGTATTTT
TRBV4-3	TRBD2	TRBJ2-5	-	CASSQDWASGTQYF	TGCGCCAGCAGCCAAGATTGGGCTAGCGGGACCCAGTACTTC
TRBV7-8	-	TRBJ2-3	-	CASSLPRSGGLTSTDTQYF	TGTGCCAGCAGCCTACCCCGTTCCGGGGGCCTAACGAGCACAGATACGCAGTATTTT
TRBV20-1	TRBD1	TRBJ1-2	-	CSRQTGGFGGYTF	TGCAGTCGGCAGACAGGGGGCTTTGGTGGCTACACCTTC
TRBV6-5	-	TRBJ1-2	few	CASSFDPGYGYTF	TGTGCCAGCAGTTTCGACCCGGGCTATGGCTACACCTTC
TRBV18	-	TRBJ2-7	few	CASSSGGLEQYF	TGTGCCAGCTCATCCGGCGGACTCGAGCAGTACTTC
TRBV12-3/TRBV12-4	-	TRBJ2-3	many	CASRRGHTDTQYF	TGTGCCAGCAGGCGGGGCCACACAGATACGCAGTATTTT
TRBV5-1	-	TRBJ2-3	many	CASRPRGQFRQEAWNTQYF	TGCGCCAGCCGGCCTCGGGGACAATTCCGACAGGAAGCTTGGAATACGCAGTATTTT
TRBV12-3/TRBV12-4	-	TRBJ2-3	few	CASMSSGPDTQYF	TGTGCCAGCATGTCCTCGGGGCCAGATACGCAGTATTTT
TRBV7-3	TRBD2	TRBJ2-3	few	CASSEQLAGADTQYF	TGTGCCAGCAGCGAACAACTAGCGGGGGCAGATACGCAGTATTTT